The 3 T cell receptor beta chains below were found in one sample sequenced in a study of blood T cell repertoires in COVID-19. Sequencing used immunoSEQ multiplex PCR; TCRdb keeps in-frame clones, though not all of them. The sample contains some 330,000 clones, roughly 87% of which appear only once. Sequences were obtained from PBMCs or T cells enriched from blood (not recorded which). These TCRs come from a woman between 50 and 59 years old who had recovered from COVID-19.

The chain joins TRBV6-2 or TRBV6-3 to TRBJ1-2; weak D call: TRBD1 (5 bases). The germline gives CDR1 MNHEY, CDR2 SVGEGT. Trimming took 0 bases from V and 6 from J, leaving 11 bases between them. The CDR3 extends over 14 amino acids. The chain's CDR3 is CASSYSGPPDGYTF. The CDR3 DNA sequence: TGTGCCAGCAGTTACTCGGGGCCCCCGGATGGCTACACCTTC.

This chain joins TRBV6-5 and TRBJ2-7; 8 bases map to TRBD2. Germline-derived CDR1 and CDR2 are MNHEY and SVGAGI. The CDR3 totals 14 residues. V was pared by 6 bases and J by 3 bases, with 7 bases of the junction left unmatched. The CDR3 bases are TGTGCCAGCAGCCCATTCGGGGGGGGCTACGAGCAGTACTTC. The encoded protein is CASSPFGGGYEQYF.

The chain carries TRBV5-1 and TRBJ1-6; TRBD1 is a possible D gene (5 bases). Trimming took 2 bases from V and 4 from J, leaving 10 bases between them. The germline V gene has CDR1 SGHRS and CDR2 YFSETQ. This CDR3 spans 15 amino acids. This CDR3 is CASSLGAGYNSPLHF. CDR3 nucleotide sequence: TGCGCCAGCAGCTTAGGGGCGGGGTATAATTCACCCCTCCACTTT.